Presented here are 30 T cell receptor beta chains from one specimen sequenced in a study of cytomegalovirus exposure and HLA in healthy donors (dated by TCRdb to about 2017). Libraries came from the immunoSEQ multiplex PCR assay. A mixture of 60 forward primers for TCR Vbeta segments and 13 reverse primers for TCR Jbeta segments was used in the multiplex PCR. The source is immuneACCESS, and TCRdb retained only in-frame sequences with V and J called. Part of the clones is not carried over; for the studies checked, unresolved V genes explain less than half of this, and the remainder is unexplained. Here the sample has fewer than 250,000 clones; approximately 80% occur a single time. 1.3% to 1.5% of the sample goes to the ten largest clones. Sequenced: PBMCs. All receptors come from a girl aged 10 to 17 in good health and CMV-seronegative.

The rearrangement joins TRBV7-9 to TRBJ1-5, with 10 bases fitting TRBD1. The CDR3 sequence is 15 residues long. From germline, CDR1 is SEHNR and CDR2 FQNEAQ (reference sequence). The V segment lost 6 bases and the J segment 4 bases; nucleotides outside the gene matches: 6. CDR3 nucleotides: TGTGCCAGCAGTCCCGGGACAGGGGATAATCAGCCCCAGCATTTT. Amino acid sequence: CASSPGTGDNQPQHF. Together with reference TRBV7-9 and TRBJ1-5, the CDR3 gives the full variable domain: DTGVSQNPRHKITKRGQNVTFRCDPISEHNRLYWYRQTLGQGPEFLTYFQNEAQLEKSRLLSDRFSAERPKGSFSTLEIQRTEQGDSAMYLCASSPGTGDNQPQHFGDGTRLSIL.

The chain carries TRBV6-1 and TRBJ2-5; 10 positions agree with TRBD1. Trimming removed 7 bases from V and 5 bases from J; junction bases left unmatched: 10. CDR1 and CDR2 (germline): MNHNS, SASEGT. This CDR3 contains 15 residues. CDR3 residues: CASTLTGGLPETQYF. CDR3 sequence (DNA): TGTGCCAGCACCCTGACAGGGGGCTTACCGGAGACCCAGTACTTC.

The rearrangement uses TRBV6-5 and TRBJ2-7; D might be TRBD2 (6 bases). Germline V gives CDR1 MNHEY, CDR2 SVGAGI. CDR3 length: 14 amino acids. The V gene lost 6 bases and the J gene lost 3 bases, with 15 bases spanning the gap. CDR3 sequence: CASSPSAPNYEQYF. CDR3 coding DNA: TGTGCCAGCAGCCCTAGCGCTCCCAACTACGAGCAGTACTTC.

The V gene is TRBV6-8, the J gene TRBJ2-3; 14 bases are shared with TRBD2. There are 17 residues in the CDR3. V lost 3 bases to trimming and J lost 4 bases; unmatched junction nucleotides: 6. Germline V CDR1 and CDR2: MNHGY, SAAAGT. The CDR3 nucleotides are TGTGCCAGCAGTTATCCGGGACTAGCGGGAGAGCCAGATACGCAGTATTTT. It is translated as CASSYPGLAGEPDTQYF.

This clone was detected a few times. The chain is built from TRBV10-2 and TRBJ2-7; tentative D call: TRBD2 (6 bases). CDR1 WSHSY and CDR2 SAAADI come from the germline V gene. The CDR3 is 14 residues long. The ends were cut back, 4 bases at V and 5 bases at J, with 15 bases in the middle. The CDR3: CASSAAGLVDEQYF. CDR3 DNA sequence: TGCGCCAGCAGTGCGGCGGGATTGGTCGACGAGCAGTACTTC.

The V call is TRBV28, the J call TRBJ1-2; no definite D call. Trimming removed 10 bases at V and 4 bases at J, with 13 bases between. CDR1 is MDHEN, CDR2 SYDVKM, per germline. The CDR3 spans 12 residues. CDR3 protein: CATANRGYGYTF. The CDR3 region has the DNA TGTGCCACCGCCAACCGGGGCTATGGCTACACCTTC.

The rearrangement uses TRBV18 and TRBJ2-7; TRBD1 aligns across 7 bases. The CDR3 is made up of 16 amino acids. The V segment lost 5 bases and the J segment 2 bases; nucleotides outside the gene matches: 12. CDR1 KGHSH and CDR2 LQKENI come from the germline V gene. CDR3 in amino acids: CASSSGTQGLAYEQYF. DNA for the CDR3: TGTGCCAGCTCATCGGGTACACAGGGGCTAGCCTACGAGCAGTACTTC.

J is TRBJ2-1 and V is TRBV30; 9 bases map to TRBD1. Germline trimming cut 5 bases from V and 9 bases from J; bases unmatched to any gene: 2. CDR3 size: 11 residues. CDR1 and CDR2 from the germline V gene are GTSNPN and SVGIG (reference sequence). The CDR3 sequence is CAWGDRAEQFF. As DNA, the CDR3 is TGTGCCTGGGGGGACAGGGCTGAGCAGTTCTTC.

This clone was observed once. J is TRBJ2-7 and V is TRBV7-2; a weak D match, TRBD2 (6 bases). V lost 6 bases to trimming and J lost 5 bases, with 17 bases between them. Germline CDR1 and CDR2: SGHTA and FQGNSA. The CDR3 runs 14 residues. CDR3 in DNA: TGTGCCAGCAGGGAGGGCTGGAGATCCCACGAGCAGTACTTC. Translation: CASREGWRSHEQYF.

The CDR3 DNA follows: TGTGCCAGCAGCTTAACCCTCGGGACAGGGGGCGTTGTCCGAGAGCTGTTTTTT. Translating it yields CASSLTLGTGGVVRELFF. The chain uses TRBV11-3 and TRBJ2-2; 12 bases line up with TRBD1. After removal of 2 bases from V and 11 bases from J, the junction contained 15 bases not matched to a gene. Germline V CDR1 and CDR2: SGHNT, YENEEA. The CDR3 is 18 residues long. Supplemented by reference TRBV11-3 and TRBJ2-2, the full variable domain reads EAGVVQSPRYKIIEKKQPVAFWCNPISGHNTLYWYLQNLGQGPELLIRYENEEAVDDSQLPKDRFSAERLKGVDSTLKIQPAELGDSAVYLCASSLTLGTGGVVRELFFGEGSRLTVL.

A single count supports this clone. The genes are TRBV28 and TRBJ1-5; TRBD1 matches at 8 bases. The J segment lost 3 bases and the V segment lost 6 bases, leaving 7 bases of the junction unmatched. The V gene's germline CDR1 is MDHEN and CDR2 SYDVKM. The CDR3 runs 15 residues. The CDR3 bases are TGTGCCAGCAGACCGACAGGGGCACCCAATCAGCCCCAGCATTTT. This encodes CASRPTGAPNQPQHF. Full variable domain (missing parts from reference TRBV28 and TRBJ1-5): DVKVTQSSRYLVKRTGEKVFLECVQDMDHENMFWYRQDPGLGLRLIYFSYDVKMKEKGDIPEGYSVSREKKERFSLILESASTNQTSMYLCASRPTGAPNQPQHFGDGTRLSIL.

This clone was counted a few times. This chain links TRBV5-6 with TRBJ2-1; 7 bases agree with TRBD1. The CDR3 extends over 16 amino acids. J was trimmed by 10 bases and V by 4 bases; bases with no gene match: 17. The germline CDR1 and CDR2 sequences are SGHDT and YYEEEE. The CDR3, as DNA: TGTGCCAGCAGCCCTTCAATGACAGGGCAGGTAATCGAGCAGTTCTTC. Its protein product is CASSPSMTGQVIEQFF.

V usage is TRBV5-1 and J usage is TRBJ2-1; the D gene is possibly TRBD2 (7 bases). The CDR3 consists of 16 residues. V shed 1 base and J shed 6 bases, with 17 bases lying between them. Germline CDR1 reads SGHRS; CDR2 reads YFSETQ. The CDR3 DNA reads as TGCGCCAGCAGCTTGACGGCGGGGGCAATCGTCAATGAGCAGTTCTTC. Protein product: CASSLTAGAIVNEQFF.

The chain uses TRBV28 and TRBJ1-1; maybe TRBD1 (6 bases). This CDR3 has 14 amino acids. Trimming stripped 9 bases from V and 1 base from J, with 15 bases between. Germline-derived CDR1 and CDR2 are MDHEN and SYDVKM. This chain's CDR3 is CASTGHRENTEAFF. The CDR3 region has the DNA TGTGCCAGTACGGGACACAGGGAGAACACTGAAGCTTTCTTT.

The chain couples TRBV19 to TRBJ2-1; a possible D gene is TRBD2 (5 bases). Germline CDR1 LNHDA, CDR2 SQIVND (reference sequence). The CDR3 is made up of 11 amino acids. With 10 bases removed from V and 4 bases from J, the gap between germline ends came to 8 bases. The DNA of the CDR3 is TGTGCCACTACTAGTTACAATGAGCAGTTCTTC. It is translated as CATTSYNEQFF.

This clone was seen just once. V gene TRBV18 combines with J gene TRBJ1-2; 9 bases fit TRBD1. There are 14 residues in the CDR3. V was pared by 3 bases and J by 5 bases, with 4 bases of the junction left unmatched. Germline lookup yields CDR1 KGHSH and CDR2 LQKENI. The CDR3 loop reads CASSPLDRGYGYTF. DNA of the CDR3: TGTGCCAGCTCACCGCTGGACAGGGGATATGGCTACACCTTC.

V and J are TRBV2 and TRBJ1-1; maybe TRBD1 (6 bases). This CDR3 region has 14 residues. V was trimmed by 6 bases and J by 11 bases, leaving 22 bases between them. Germline CDR1 is SNHLY and CDR2 is FYNNEI. This CDR3 reads CASRAGQPGQAAFF. The CDR3 region has the DNA TGTGCCAGCAGGGCAGGACAGCCGGGCCAGGCGGCTTTCTTT.

J is TRBJ2-1 and V is TRBV7-6; D gene unclear. V was clipped by 1 base and J by 0 bases, with 13 bases between them. Germline V gives CDR1 SGHVS, CDR2 FNYEAQ. This CDR3 is 17 amino acids long. The CDR3 sequence is CASSLVRPGFSYNEQFF. CDR3 DNA: TGTGCCAGCAGCTTAGTAAGGCCAGGCTTCTCCTACAATGAGCAGTTCTTC.

V is TRBV6-1 and J is TRBJ1-2; 9 bases map to TRBD1. The V gene's germline CDR1 is MNHNS and CDR2 SASEGT. V shed 4 bases and J 8 bases; nucleotides not matched to a gene: 8. The CDR3 length is 14 residues. The CDR3 region is CASSGEGTGLGYTF. The CDR3 DNA follows: TGTGCCAGCAGTGGCGAGGGGACAGGGCTAGGCTACACCTTC.

The chain employs TRBV10-3 and TRBJ2-5, with D tentatively TRBD2 (6 bases). The germline V and J ends were trimmed by 2 bases and 5 bases, with 9 bases remaining between them. The CDR3 is made up of 13 amino acids. Germline V gene data show CDR1 as ENHRY and CDR2 as SYGVKD. Written as DNA, the CDR3 is TGTGCCATCAGTGAGGGGGGGTGGGAGACCCAGTACTTC. Encoded protein: CAISEGGWETQYF.

This rearrangement joins TRBV7-3 to TRBJ2-2; D remains unclear. Trimming removed 5 bases from V and 6 bases from J, with 10 bases in between. Germline-derived CDR1 and CDR2 are SGHTA and FQGTGA. This CDR3 comprises 13 residues. CDR3 nucleotide sequence: TGTGCCAGCAGCCCTTACGCGGCCGGGGAGCTGTTTTTT. Translated: CASSPYAAGELFF.

This clone appeared a single time. The CDR3 region has the DNA TGTGCCAGCACCCAGGGGGTTGGGGAGACCCAGTACTTC. This gives the protein CASTQGVGETQYF. This rearrangement joins TRBV27 to TRBJ2-5; 7 bases are shared with TRBD1. CDR3 size: 13 residues. Germline V CDR1 and CDR2: MNHEY, SMNVEV (reference sequence). Unmatched junction bases numbered 7, after V lost 7 bases and J lost 5 bases.

The chain has TRBV28 and TRBJ1-5; the D gene is possibly TRBD1 (5 bases). The germline V and J ends were trimmed by 4 bases and 0 bases, with 10 bases remaining between them. CDR1 is MDHEN and CDR2 is SYDVKM in the germline V gene. The CDR3 totals 15 residues. The CDR3 loop reads CASSSGGISNQPQHF. Written as DNA, the CDR3 is TGTGCCAGCAGTTCGGGGGGGATTAGCAATCAGCCCCAGCATTTT.

The chain carries TRBV5-1 and TRBJ1-6, with TRBD1 matching over 8 bases. Per the germline V gene, CDR1 is SGHRS and CDR2 is YFSETQ. This CDR3 contains 14 residues. V shed 8 bases, J shed 7 bases, and the junction held 8 bases outside the gene matches. The CDR3 spells CASTPGQDNSPLHF. DNA for the CDR3: TGCGCCAGTACACCGGGACAGGACAATTCACCCCTCCACTTT.

The chain is built from TRBV10-3 and TRBJ1-1; 11 bases match TRBD1. The length of the CDR3 is 14 residues. V lost 5 bases to trimming and J lost 4 bases; unmatched junction nucleotides: 3. Germline lookup yields CDR1 ENHRY and CDR2 SYGVKD. The CDR3 DNA follows: TGTGCCATCAGTCAGGGACAGGGGGTCACTGAAGCTTTCTTT. This gives the protein CAISQGQGVTEAFF.

This clone has just a few counts. The chain combines TRBV10-3 with TRBJ1-5, with 9 bases matching TRBD1. The V gene end was trimmed by 6 bases and the J gene end by 0 bases; junction bases not matched to a gene: 3. The CDR3 consists of 15 residues. Germline lookup yields CDR1 ENHRY and CDR2 SYGVKD. The CDR3, as DNA: TGTGCCATCAGCGGACAGGGGATTAGCAATCAGCCCCAGCATTTT. Translation: CAISGQGISNQPQHF.

Only one count was recorded for this clone. The chain links TRBV27 to TRBJ1-3; 10 nucleotides agree with TRBD1. Trimming removed 4 bases from V and 2 bases from J; junction bases left unmatched: 8. The V gene's germline CDR1 is MNHEY and CDR2 SMNVEV (reference sequence). The CDR3 has 17 residues. DNA for the CDR3: TGTGCCAGCAGTTCACGTCCCGACAGGGGGCCTGGAAACACCATATATTTT. Its translation: CASSSRPDRGPGNTIYF.

The rearrangement links TRBV15 to TRBJ2-7; 10 positions agree with TRBD1. Germline CDR1 and CDR2: LNHNV and YYDKDF (reference sequence). V dropped 7 bases and J dropped 3; count of bases not matched to a gene: 6. The CDR3 spans 14 residues. CDR3 bases: TGTGCCACCACCCGGGACAGGGGAGGCTACGAGCAGTACTTC. This encodes CATTRDRGGYEQYF.

The V gene is TRBV27, the J gene TRBJ1-1, with D tentatively TRBD1 (5 bases). Trimming left V 6 bases short and J 1 base short, with 15 bases between. Germline V gene lookup returns CDR1 MNHEY and CDR2 SMNVEV (reference sequence). CDR3 size: 15 residues. CDR3 protein: CASRGLMAQNTEAFF. The CDR3 region has the DNA TGTGCCAGCAGGGGGCTGATGGCTCAGAACACTGAAGCTTTCTTT.

The gene calls are TRBV7-8 and TRBJ1-6, with D perhaps matching TRBD1 (5 bases). Germline CDR1 reads SGHVS; CDR2 reads FQNEAQ. The CDR3 is made up of 16 amino acids. The V end lost 1 base, the J end lost 7 bases, and 14 bases lay between the germline ends. CDR3 sequence: CASSLVSGTKNSPLHF. DNA of the CDR3: TGTGCCAGCAGCTTAGTCTCGGGGACTAAGAATTCACCCCTCCACTTT.